Following are 11 T cell receptor beta chains from one sample sequenced in a study of T cells in Graves' hyperthyroidism and ophthalmopathy. Amplified TCR beta CDR3 regions derived from RNA transcripts. The primer set for the first-round RT-PCR of the TCR CDR3 was HTBI. Each CDR3 protein is one row after TCRdb ran MiXCR on the multiplex PCR reads. The top ten hold around 20% of the sample, which has more than 300,000 distinct CDR3 sequences, more than 12% seen once. The source material was blood. These receptors were obtained from a woman in her 30s with Graves' ophthalmopathy.

Ten or more counts support this clonotype. V gene TRBV27 combines with J gene TRBJ1-4, with TRBD1 matching 7 bases. Germline CDR1 MNHEY, CDR2 SMNVEV (reference sequence). The CDR3 runs to 17 residues. Losses at the gene ends were 8 bases for V and 4 bases for J; bases not matched to a gene: 16. Written as DNA, the CDR3 is TGTGCCAGCGGGGGGATGACAGGGACCGGCTTTAATGAAAAACTGTTTTTT. Residues: CASGGMTGTGFNEKLFF.

Ten or more counts support this clonotype. The chain carries TRBV20-1 and TRBJ1-1; D is undetermined. Germline CDR1 and CDR2: DFQATT and SNEGSKA (reference sequence). V dropped 6 bases and J dropped 1 base, with 15 bases sitting between them. The CDR3 runs 14 residues. CDR3 in amino acids: CSASLKETNTEAFF. Written as DNA, the CDR3 is TGCAGTGCCTCGCTGAAGGAGACGAACACTGAAGCTTTCTTT.

This clonotype has ten or more counts. The J gene is TRBJ1-4, the V gene TRBV20-1; D might be TRBD1 (5 bases). Germline CDR1 DFQATT, CDR2 SNEGSKA (reference sequence). The CDR3 loop spans 14 amino acids. V lost 0 bases and J 2 bases, leaving 7 bases between the germline ends. The CDR3 DNA reads TGCAGTGCTAGAGACGGGGGGACTAATGAAAAACTGTTTTTT. Translated, it gives CSARDGGTNEKLFF.

This clonotype was observed at least ten times. V gene TRBV20-1 combines with J gene TRBJ2-1, with 7 bases that match TRBD2. The V segment lost 6 bases and the J segment 6 bases; nucleotides outside the gene matches: 11. Germline V CDR1 and CDR2: DFQATT, SNEGSKA (reference sequence). The length of the CDR3 is 14 residues. CDR3 coding DNA: TGCAGTGCCGTCGGGGGGTCAGTGGGCAATGAGCAGTTCTTC. Amino acid sequence: CSAVGGSVGNEQFF.

This clonotype was detected ten times or more. CDR3 amino acids: CAWSQGPRRLFEAFF. CDR3 bases: TGTGCCTGGAGTCAAGGACCTAGGCGGCTTTTTGAAGCTTTCTTT. The chain is built from TRBV30 and TRBJ1-1, with D hard to call. The CDR3 sequence is 15 residues long. Germline V gene sequence: CDR1 GTSNPN, CDR2 SVGIG (reference sequence). Deletions cut 2 bases from V and 7 bases from J, with 20 bases between.

There are many counts of this clonotype. The chain uses TRBV7-8 and TRBJ2-7, with 7 positions matching TRBD1. Trimming cost V 1 base and J 6 bases; bases outside gene matches: 6. CDR1 and CDR2 (germline): SGHVS, FQNEAQ. The CDR3 runs to 14 residues. CDR3 nucleotide sequence: TGTGCCAGCAGCTTAGACCTAGGGACAGCCGAGCAGTACTTC. Protein product: CASSLDLGTAEQYF. The full variable domain, completed using reference TRBV7-8 and TRBJ2-7, is GAGVSQSPRYKVAKRGQDVALRCDPISGHVSLFWYQQALGQGPEFLTYFQNEAQLDKSGLPSDRFFAERPEGSVSTLKIQRTQQEDSAVYLCASSLDLGTAEQYFGPGTRLTVT.

The V gene is TRBV7-9, the J gene TRBJ1-1; possibly TRBD1 for D (6 bases). The CDR3 totals 12 residues. The germline CDR1 and CDR2 sequences are SEHNR and FQNEAQ (reference sequence). The V end lost 5 bases, the J end lost 7 bases, and 11 bases lay between the germline ends. This CDR3 reads CASSRGTSEAFF. CDR3 sequence (DNA): TGTGCCAGCAGCCGTGGGACAAGTGAAGCTTTCTTT. The full variable domain, its missing parts supplied by reference TRBV7-9 and TRBJ1-1, is DTGVSQNPRHKITKRGQNVTFRCDPISEHNRLYWYRQTLGQGPEFLTYFQNEAQLEKSRLLSDRFSAERPKGSFSTLEIQRTEQGDSAMYLCASSRGTSEAFFGQGTRLTVV.

The genes are TRBV19 and TRBJ2-3, with unresolved D. The CDR3 contains 18 residues. Per the germline V gene, CDR1 is LNHDA and CDR2 is SQIVND (reference sequence). The V gene lost 7 bases and the J gene lost 0 bases, with 23 bases spanning the gap. The chain's CDR3 is CASIRRPLGIASTDTQYF. The DNA for the CDR3 is TGTGCCAGTATAAGACGTCCGCTGGGAATCGCTAGCACAGATACGCAGTATTTT.

This clonotype was counted at least ten times. The genes are TRBV6-5 and TRBJ1-2, with a tentative D call TRBD1 (5 bases). This CDR3 region has 14 residues. Trimming removed 0 bases from V and 7 bases from J, with 12 bases in between. Per the germline V gene, CDR1 is MNHEY and CDR2 is SVGAGI. CDR3 sequence (DNA): TGTGCCAGCAGTTACTCGAGGTCAGGGAGTGGCTACACCTTC. Translating it yields CASSYSRSGSGYTF.

The chain uses TRBV11-3 and TRBJ2-7, with 7 bases aligning to TRBD1. Germline-derived CDR1 and CDR2 are SGHNT and YENEEA. With 6 bases clipped from V and 5 bases from J, the junction kept 13 bases outside the gene matches. CDR3 length: 15 residues. The chain's CDR3 is CASSLSGQGDHEQYF. DNA for the CDR3: TGTGCCAGCAGTCTGTCGGGGCAGGGGGACCACGAGCAGTACTTC. Variable domain in full (rest from reference TRBV11-3 and TRBJ2-7): EAGVVQSPRYKIIEKKQPVAFWCNPISGHNTLYWYLQNLGQGPELLIRYENEEAVDDSQLPKDRFSAERLKGVDSTLKIQPAELGDSAVYLCASSLSGQGDHEQYFGPGTRLTVT.

This clonotype was seen ten or more times. The V and J genes are TRBV5-1 and TRBJ2-7, with 10 nucleotides matching TRBD1. The CDR3 covers 15 residues. Germline-derived CDR1 and CDR2 are SGHRS and YFSETQ. The J segment lost 6 bases and the V segment lost 4 bases, leaving 10 bases of the junction unmatched. The CDR3 DNA sequence: TGCGCCAGCAGCCAATCCGGGACAGGGGACCTCGAGCAGTACTTC. Amino acid sequence: CASSQSGTGDLEQYF.